A selection of T cell receptor beta chains follows, all from one sample in a study of T-cell memory formation after mild COVID-19. MiXCR was run by TCRdb on the 5' RACE reads, yielding one entry per CDR3 protein. The data show around 440,000 distinct CDR3 sequences, 18% seen once. The sequencing input was PBMCs or a T cell subset sorted from them (not recorded which). The receptors shown here come from an adult woman who had mild COVID-19 (a few samples of this study predate the infection). Cell type and time point are not known. CDR3s include the opening cysteine and the closing phenylalanine or tryptophan. D genes are given only for firm matches. The size of a clone is reported for some rows only, either as once, few or many, or as a class for expanded clones.

d_gene,j_gene,abundance,v_gene,CDR3nt,CDR3aa
TRBD2,TRBJ2-3,-,TRBV15,TGTGCCACCAGCAGAGATAAAACAGGACTAGCGGGGGCAGCCACAGATACGCAGTATTTT,CATSRDKTGLAGAATDTQYF
TRBD2,TRBJ2-3,-,TRBV24-1,TGTGCCACTGGTAAGGATCGCACACTAGCGGGAGGAAGCACAGATACGCAGTATTTT,CATGKDRTLAGGSTDTQYF
-,TRBJ1-1,-,TRBV20-1,TGCAGTGCCACAAGCCTCGACAGGCCCAACACTGAAGCTTTCTTT,CSATSLDRPNTEAFF
-,TRBJ1-2,few,TRBV5-6,TGTGCCAGCAGCGAAGGTAAATGGGCCCGAGCTAACTATGGCTACACCTTC,CASSEGKWARANYGYTF
-,TRBJ1-6,-,TRBV6-2/TRBV6-3,TGTGCCAGCAGGCCAAGACCTAATTCACCCCTCCACTTT,CASRPRPNSPLHF
-,TRBJ1-5,few,TRBV4-3,TGCGCCAGCAGCCAAGATCCCATCAATCAGCCCCAGCATTTT,CASSQDPINQPQHF
-,TRBJ2-1,-,TRBV24-1,TGTGCCACCTCTTTGACCCAGGGCAGCTCCTACAATGAGCAGTTCTTC,CATSLTQGSSYNEQFF
TRBD2,TRBJ2-7,-,TRBV5-1,TGCGCCAGCAGCTGGCCCCGTACTAGCGGGGAAACCTACGAGCAGTACTTC,CASSWPRTSGETYEQYF
TRBD1,TRBJ2-7,few,TRBV4-3,TGCGCCAGCAGCCAGGGACAGGGGGTCAACTACGAGCAGTACTTC,CASSQGQGVNYEQYF
TRBD2,TRBJ2-1,-,TRBV27,TGTGCCAGCACCCGAGCGGGGGGATACAATGAGCAGTTCTTC,CASTRAGGYNEQFF
-,TRBJ2-6,few,TRBV13,TGTGCCAGCAGCGCAGGACAACTCTCTGGGGCCAACGTCCTGACTTTC,CASSAGQLSGANVLTF
TRBD2,TRBJ2-3,-,TRBV12-3/TRBV12-4,TGTGCCAGCGCAGGACTAGCGGGAGGAACTTGTTTT,CASAGLAGGTCF
-,TRBJ1-1,many,TRBV7-2,TGTGCCAGCAGCGTTGGAGAGAACACTGAAGCTTTCTTT,CASSVGENTEAFF
TRBD2,TRBJ2-3,few,TRBV2,TGTGCCAGCAGTGGTAACCTAGCGGGGTTCACAGATACGCAGTATTTT,CASSGNLAGFTDTQYF
-,TRBJ2-1,few,TRBV6-1,TGTGCCACCCGTCTCGGGACACGGGATGTTGAGCAGTTCTTC,CATRLGTRDVEQFF
-,TRBJ2-3,few,TRBV12-3/TRBV12-4,TGTGCCAGCAGTGCGGGACAGCAGTTCACAGATACGCAGTATTTT,CASSAGQQFTDTQYF
-,TRBJ2-2,-,TRBV3-1,TGTGCCAGCAGCCAAGCCCCCGGGGAGCTGTTTTTT,CASSQAPGELFF
TRBD1,TRBJ1-2,-,TRBV30,TGTGCCTGGAGACAGGGGATGAGTGGCTACACCTTC,CAWRQGMSGYTF
TRBD1,TRBJ2-4,few,TRBV24-1,TGTGCCACCAGTGACCCCAGACAGGGGGGCAACATTCAGTACTTC,CATSDPRQGGNIQYF
-,TRBJ1-1,-,TRBV19,TGTGCCAGTAGCCTTGGAGCGGACCTGAACACTGAAGCTTTCTTT,CASSLGADLNTEAFF
TRBD2,TRBJ2-7,few,TRBV20-1,TGCAGTGCTAGAGATCGCACTAGCGGCTACGAGCAGTACTTC,CSARDRTSGYEQYF
-,TRBJ2-3,many,TRBV5-1,TGCGCCAGCAGCTCGTCTAGCACAGATACGCAGTATTTT,CASSSSSTDTQYF
-,TRBJ2-1,-,TRBV7-2,TGTGCCAGCAGCTCCTGGGACATACGGGTGGATGAGCAGTTCTTC,CASSSWDIRVDEQFF
TRBD1,TRBJ1-1,-,TRBV12-3/TRBV12-4,TGTGCCAGCAGCCACAGGGGGCGCAGAACTGAAGCTTTCTTT,CASSHRGRRTEAFF
-,TRBJ2-1,few,TRBV7-6,TGTGCCAGCAGCTTAGAAATAACGAAATCAGGGGTCAATGAGCAGTTCTTC,CASSLEITKSGVNEQFF
TRBD2,TRBJ2-5,few,TRBV20-1,TGCAGTGCTAGCCCGCGGGGGCAAGAGACCCAGTACTTC,CSASPRGQETQYF
-,TRBJ1-4,-,TRBV27,TGTGCCAGCAGTCCCTCCCCGGTCAGGGGAAGGAATGAAAAACTGTTTTTT,CASSPSPVRGRNEKLFF
-,TRBJ2-2,-,TRBV29-1,TGCAGCGTTGAAGAGTTCGGAACCGGGGAGCTGTTTTTT,CSVEEFGTGELFF
-,TRBJ2-3,many,TRBV2,TGTGCCAGCACGCGGGCAGTTCTTTCGTCGACAGATACGCAGTATTTT,CASTRAVLSSTDTQYF
TRBD1,TRBJ2-2,few,TRBV12-3/TRBV12-4,TGTGCCAGTAAACAGGGGCCCCCGAACACCGGGGAGCTGTTTTTT,CASKQGPPNTGELFF
-,TRBJ2-3,few,TRBV3-1,TGTGCCAGCAGCCAAGATCACGGCGGATTCACAGATACGCAGTATTTT,CASSQDHGGFTDTQYF
-,TRBJ2-1,few,TRBV6-6,TGTGCCAGCAGCCCACTCACAACAGGGAGCAATGAGCAGTTCTTC,CASSPLTTGSNEQFF
TRBD2,TRBJ2-3,many,TRBV11-3,TGTGCCAGCAGCTCTGGATCTATAGCGGGAAGCAGAGATACGCAGTATTTT,CASSSGSIAGSRDTQYF
-,TRBJ1-5,many,TRBV4-2,TGTGCCAGCAGCCAAGGGGATAGCAATCAGCCCCAGCATTTT,CASSQGDSNQPQHF